Sequencing of this T cell receptor beta chain was carried out in a study of patients and donors after allogeneic stem cell transplantation. TCRdb processed the RT-PCR reads anew with MiXCR; each CDR3 protein has one entry. The sample has about a million distinct CDR3 sequences, more than 15% seen once. Germline loops: CDR1 SGHDN, CDR2 FVKESK. The CDR3 is made up of 13 amino acids. Trimming left V 1 base short and J 6 bases short, with 7 bases between. The sample consisted of blood, either unsorted or a sorted T cell fraction (not recorded which). The J gene is TRBJ2-1, the V gene TRBV14; D is undetermined. The sequence derives from a human donor who was either an allogeneic HSCT recipient or a stem cell or donor lymphocyte infusion donor (not recorded which). It is not recorded whose cells these are; they may come from a transplant donor. The CDR3 nucleotides read TGTGCCAGCAGCCAAGGCGTAGGCAATGAGCAGTTCTTC. It specifies CASSQGVGNEQFF. Looking up the rest from reference TRBV14 and TRBJ2-1 gives the full variable domain: EAGVTQFPSHSVIEKGQTVTLRCDPISGHDNLYWYRRVMGKEIKFLLHFVKESKQDESGMPNNRFLAERTGGTYSTLKVQPAELEDSGVYFCASSQGVGNEQFFGPGTRLTVL.